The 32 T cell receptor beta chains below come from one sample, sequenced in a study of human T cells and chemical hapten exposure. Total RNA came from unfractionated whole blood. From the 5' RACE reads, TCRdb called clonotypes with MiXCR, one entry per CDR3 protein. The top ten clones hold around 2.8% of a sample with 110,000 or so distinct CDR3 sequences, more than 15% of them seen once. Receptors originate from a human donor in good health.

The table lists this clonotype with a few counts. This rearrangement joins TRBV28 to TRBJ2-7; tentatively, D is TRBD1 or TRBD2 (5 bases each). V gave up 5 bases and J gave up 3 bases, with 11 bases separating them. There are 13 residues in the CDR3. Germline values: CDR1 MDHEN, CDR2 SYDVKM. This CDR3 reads CASSRDGLYEQYF. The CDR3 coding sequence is TGTGCCAGCAGTCGGGACGGACTCTACGAGCAGTACTTC.

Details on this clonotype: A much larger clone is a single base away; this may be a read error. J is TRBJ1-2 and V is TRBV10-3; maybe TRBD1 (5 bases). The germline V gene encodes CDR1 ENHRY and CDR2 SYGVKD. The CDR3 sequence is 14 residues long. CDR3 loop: CASMDKLTNYGYNF. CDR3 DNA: TGTGCCTCAATGGACAAGCTTACTAACTATGGCTACAACTTC.

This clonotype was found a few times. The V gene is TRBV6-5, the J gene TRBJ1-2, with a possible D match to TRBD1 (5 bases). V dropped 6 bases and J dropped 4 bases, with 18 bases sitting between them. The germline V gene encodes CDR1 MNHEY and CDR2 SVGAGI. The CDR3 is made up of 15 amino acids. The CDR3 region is CASSPDRQRVYGYTF. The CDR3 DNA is TGTGCCAGCAGCCCAGACAGACAGAGGGTCTATGGCTACACCTTC.

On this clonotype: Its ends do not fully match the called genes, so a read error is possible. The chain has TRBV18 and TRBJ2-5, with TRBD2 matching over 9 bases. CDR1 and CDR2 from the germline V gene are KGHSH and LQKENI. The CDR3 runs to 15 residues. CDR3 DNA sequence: TGTGCCAGCTCACCACTAGCGGGAGTACAAGAGACCCAGTGCTTC. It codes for CASSPLAGVQETQCF.

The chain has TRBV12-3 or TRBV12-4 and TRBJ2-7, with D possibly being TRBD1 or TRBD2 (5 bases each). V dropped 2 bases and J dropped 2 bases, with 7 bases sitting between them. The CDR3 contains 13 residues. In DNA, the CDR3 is TGTGCCAGCAGTTTACGGGACGCCTACGAGCAGTACTTC. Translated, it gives CASSLRDAYEQYF.

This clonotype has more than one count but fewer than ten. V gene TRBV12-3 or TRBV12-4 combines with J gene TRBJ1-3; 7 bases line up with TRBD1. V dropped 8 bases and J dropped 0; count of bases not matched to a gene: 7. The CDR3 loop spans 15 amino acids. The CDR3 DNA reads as TGTGCCAGCCCAGCCTGGGACAGCTCTGGAAACACCATATATTTT. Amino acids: CASPAWDSSGNTIYF.

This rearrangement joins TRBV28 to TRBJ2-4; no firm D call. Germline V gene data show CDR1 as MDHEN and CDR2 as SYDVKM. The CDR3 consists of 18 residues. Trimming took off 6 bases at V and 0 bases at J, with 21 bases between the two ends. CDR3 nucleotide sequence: TGTGCCAGCAGGCCCAGAGGTGCACCGGCTCTAGCCAAAAACATTCAGTACTTC. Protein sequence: CASRPRGAPALAKNIQYF.

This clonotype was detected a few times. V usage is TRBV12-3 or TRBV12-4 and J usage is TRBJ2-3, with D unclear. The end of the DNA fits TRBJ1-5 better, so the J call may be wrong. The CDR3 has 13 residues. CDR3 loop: CASSLNGDLGQHF. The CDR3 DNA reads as TGTGCCAGCAGTTTAAACGGAGATCTGGGACAGCATTTT.

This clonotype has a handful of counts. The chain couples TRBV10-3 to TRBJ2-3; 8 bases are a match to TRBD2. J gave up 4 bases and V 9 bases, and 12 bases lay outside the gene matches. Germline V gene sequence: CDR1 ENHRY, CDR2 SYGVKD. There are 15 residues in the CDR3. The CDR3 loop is CAIRGRTSNADTQYF. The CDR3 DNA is TGTGCCATAAGAGGGAGGACTAGCAATGCAGATACGCAGTATTTT.

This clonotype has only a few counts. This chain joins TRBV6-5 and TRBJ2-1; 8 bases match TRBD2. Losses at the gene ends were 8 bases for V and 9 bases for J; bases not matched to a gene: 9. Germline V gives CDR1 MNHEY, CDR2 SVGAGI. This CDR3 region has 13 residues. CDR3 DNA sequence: TGTGCCAGCGGAAACGGGAGGGCCTCTGAGCAGTTCTTC. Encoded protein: CASGNGRASEQFF.

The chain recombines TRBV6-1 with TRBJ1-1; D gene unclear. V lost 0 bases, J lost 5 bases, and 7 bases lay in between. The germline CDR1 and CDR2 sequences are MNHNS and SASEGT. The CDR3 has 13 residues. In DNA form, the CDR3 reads TGTGCCAGCAGTGAAGCGCATCAGACTGAAGCTTTCTTT. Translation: CASSEAHQTEAFF.

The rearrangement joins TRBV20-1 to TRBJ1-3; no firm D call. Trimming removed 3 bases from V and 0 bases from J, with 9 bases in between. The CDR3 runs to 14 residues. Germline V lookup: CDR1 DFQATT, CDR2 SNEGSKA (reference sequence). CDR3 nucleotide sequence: TGCAGTGCTAGTCCCCGGATCTCTGGAAACACCATATATTTT. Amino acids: CSASPRISGNTIYF.

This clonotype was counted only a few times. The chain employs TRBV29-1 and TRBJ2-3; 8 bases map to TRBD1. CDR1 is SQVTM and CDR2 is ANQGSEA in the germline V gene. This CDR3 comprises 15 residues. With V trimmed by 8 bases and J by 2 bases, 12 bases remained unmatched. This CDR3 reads CSIHGQGASTDTQYF. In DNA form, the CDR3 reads TGCAGCATACATGGACAGGGAGCTTCCACAGATACGCAGTATTTT.

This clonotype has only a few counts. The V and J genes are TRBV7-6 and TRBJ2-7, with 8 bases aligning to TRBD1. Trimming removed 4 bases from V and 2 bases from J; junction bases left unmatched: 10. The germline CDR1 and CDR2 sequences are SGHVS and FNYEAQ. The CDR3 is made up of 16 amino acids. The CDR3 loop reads CASSSYQGQDTYEQYF. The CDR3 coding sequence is TGTGCCAGCAGCTCCTACCAGGGACAGGACACCTACGAGCAGTACTTC.

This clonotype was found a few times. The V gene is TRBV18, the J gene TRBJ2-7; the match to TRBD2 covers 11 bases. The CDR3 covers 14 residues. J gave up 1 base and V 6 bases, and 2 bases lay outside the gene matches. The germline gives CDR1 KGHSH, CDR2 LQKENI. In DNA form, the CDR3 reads TGTGCCAGCTCCGGGACTAGCGGTTCCTACGAGCAGTACTTC. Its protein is CASSGTSGSYEQYF.

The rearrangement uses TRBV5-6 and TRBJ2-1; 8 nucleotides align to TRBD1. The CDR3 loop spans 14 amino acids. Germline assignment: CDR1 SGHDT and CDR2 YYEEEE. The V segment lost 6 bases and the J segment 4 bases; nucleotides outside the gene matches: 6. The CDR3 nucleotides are TGTGCCAGCAAAGGGACAGGTACATACAATGAGCAGTTCTTC. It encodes CASKGTGTYNEQFF. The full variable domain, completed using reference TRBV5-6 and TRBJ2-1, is DAGVTQSPTHLIKTRGQQVTLRCSPKSGHDTVSWYQQALGQGPQFIFQYYEEEERQRGNFPDRFSGHQFPNYSSELNVNALLLGDSALYLCASKGTGTYNEQFFGPGTRLTVL.

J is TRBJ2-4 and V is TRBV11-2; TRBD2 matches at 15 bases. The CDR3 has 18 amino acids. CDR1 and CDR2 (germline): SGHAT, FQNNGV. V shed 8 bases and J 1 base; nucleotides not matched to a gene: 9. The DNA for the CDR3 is TGTGCCAGCGGCTGGACTAGCGGGAGGGCTGAGGCCAAAAACATTCAGTACTTC. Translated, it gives CASGWTSGRAEAKNIQYF. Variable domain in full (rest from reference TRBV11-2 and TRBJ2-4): EAGVAQSPRYKIIEKRQSVAFWCNPISGHATLYWYQQILGQGPKLLIQFQNNGVVDDSQLPKDRFSAERLKGVDSTLKIQPAKLEDSAVYLCASGWTSGRAEAKNIQYFGAGTRLSVL.

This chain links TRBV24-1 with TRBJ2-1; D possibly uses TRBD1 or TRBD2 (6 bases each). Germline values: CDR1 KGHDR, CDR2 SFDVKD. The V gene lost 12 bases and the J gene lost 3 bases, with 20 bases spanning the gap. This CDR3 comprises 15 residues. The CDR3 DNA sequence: TGTGCCGTCGGGGGCCGGGAGAAAGACTACAATGAGCAGTTCTTC. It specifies CAVGGREKDYNEQFF.

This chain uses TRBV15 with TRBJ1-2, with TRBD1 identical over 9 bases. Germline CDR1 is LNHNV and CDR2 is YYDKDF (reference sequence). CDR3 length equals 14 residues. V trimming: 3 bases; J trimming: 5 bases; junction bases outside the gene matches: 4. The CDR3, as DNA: TGTGCCACCAGCAGGGACAGGGGCGGGTATGGCTACACCTTC. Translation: CATSRDRGGYGYTF.

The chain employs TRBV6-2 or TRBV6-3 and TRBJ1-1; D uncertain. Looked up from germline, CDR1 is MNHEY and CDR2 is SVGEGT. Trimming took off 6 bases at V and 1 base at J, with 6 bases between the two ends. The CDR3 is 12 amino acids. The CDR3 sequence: CASRAANTEAFF. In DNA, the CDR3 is TGTGCCAGCAGGGCCGCGAACACTGAAGCTTTCTTT.

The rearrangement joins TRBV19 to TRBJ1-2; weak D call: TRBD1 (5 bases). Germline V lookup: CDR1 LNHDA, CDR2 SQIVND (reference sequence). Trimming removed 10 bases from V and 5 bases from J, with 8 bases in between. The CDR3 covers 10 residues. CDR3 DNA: TGTGCCACATGGGGGTATGGCTACACCTTC. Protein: CATWGYGYTF.

CDR3: CASTRDRGPGYTF. Here the CDR3 DNA reads TGCGCCAGCACCCGGGACAGGGGGCCTGGCTACACCTTC. V gene TRBV5-1 combines with J gene TRBJ1-2, with TRBD1 identical over 12 bases. Germline V gene sequence: CDR1 SGHRS, CDR2 YFSETQ. The CDR3 is made up of 13 amino acids. The trim removed 6 bases at V and 7 bases at J, leaving 4 bases unmatched. Looking up the rest from reference TRBV5-1 and TRBJ1-2 gives the full variable domain: KAGVTQTPRYLIKTRGQQVTLSCSPISGHRSVSWYQQTPGQGLQFLFEYFSETQRNKGNFPGRFSGRQFSNSRSEMNVSTLELGDSALYLCASTRDRGPGYTFGSGTRLTVV.

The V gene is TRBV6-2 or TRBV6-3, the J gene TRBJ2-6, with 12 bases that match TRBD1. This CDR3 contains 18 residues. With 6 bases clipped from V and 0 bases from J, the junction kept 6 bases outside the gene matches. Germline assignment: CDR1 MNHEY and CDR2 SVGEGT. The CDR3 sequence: CASRTGTGGPSGANVLTF. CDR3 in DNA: TGTGCCAGCAGAACCGGGACAGGGGGCCCCTCTGGGGCCAACGTCCTGACTTTC.

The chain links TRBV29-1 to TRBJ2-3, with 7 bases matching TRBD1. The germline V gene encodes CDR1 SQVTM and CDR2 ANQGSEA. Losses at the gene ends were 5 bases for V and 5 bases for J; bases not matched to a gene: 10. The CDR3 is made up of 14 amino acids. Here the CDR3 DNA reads TGCAGCGTTTTAGGAGAGGGGGCTATAGATACGCAGTATTTT. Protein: CSVLGEGAIDTQYF.

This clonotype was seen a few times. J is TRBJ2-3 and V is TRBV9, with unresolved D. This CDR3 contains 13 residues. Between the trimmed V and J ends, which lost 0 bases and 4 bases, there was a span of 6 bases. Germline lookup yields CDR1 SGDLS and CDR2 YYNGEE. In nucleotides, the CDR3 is TGTGCCAGCAGCGTAGATTTAGCAGATACGCAGTATTTT. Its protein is CASSVDLADTQYF.

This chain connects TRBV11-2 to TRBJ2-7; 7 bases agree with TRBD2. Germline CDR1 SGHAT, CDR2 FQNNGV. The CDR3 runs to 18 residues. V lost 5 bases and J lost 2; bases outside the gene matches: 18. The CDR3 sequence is CASSHVGLWLAATYEQYF. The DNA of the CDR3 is TGTGCCAGCAGCCATGTCGGCCTTTGGCTAGCGGCCACCTACGAGCAGTACTTC.

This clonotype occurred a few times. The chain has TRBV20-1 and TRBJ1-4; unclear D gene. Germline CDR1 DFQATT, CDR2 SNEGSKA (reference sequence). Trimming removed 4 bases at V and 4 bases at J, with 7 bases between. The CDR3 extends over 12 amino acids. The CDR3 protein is CSATDGNEKLFF. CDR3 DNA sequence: TGCAGTGCTACGGACGGTAATGAAAAACTGTTTTTT.

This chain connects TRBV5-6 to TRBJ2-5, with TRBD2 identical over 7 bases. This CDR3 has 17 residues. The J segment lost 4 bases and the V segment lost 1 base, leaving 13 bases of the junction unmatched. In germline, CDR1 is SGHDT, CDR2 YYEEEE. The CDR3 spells CASSLFFLGEGSETQYF. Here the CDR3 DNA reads TGTGCCAGCAGCTTGTTTTTTCTGGGGGAGGGGTCAGAGACCCAGTACTTC.

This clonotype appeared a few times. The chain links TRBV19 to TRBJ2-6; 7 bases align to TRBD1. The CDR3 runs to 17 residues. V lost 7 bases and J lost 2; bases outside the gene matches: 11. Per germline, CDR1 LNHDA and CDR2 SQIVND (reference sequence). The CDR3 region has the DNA TGTGCCAGTACTACATCCGGGACAGTCCCTGGGGCCAACGTCCTGACTTTC. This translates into CASTTSGTVPGANVLTF.

This chain's CDR3 is CSGQQGPYEQYF. For the CDR3, the DNA is TGCAGCGGGCAGCAGGGACCCTACGAGCAGTACTTC. The gene calls are TRBV29-1 and TRBJ2-7; the D gene could be TRBD1 or TRBD2 (5 bases each). There are 12 residues in the CDR3. The V gene lost 7 bases and the J gene lost 2 bases, with 12 bases spanning the gap. The germline CDR1 and CDR2 sequences are SQVTM and ANQGSEA.

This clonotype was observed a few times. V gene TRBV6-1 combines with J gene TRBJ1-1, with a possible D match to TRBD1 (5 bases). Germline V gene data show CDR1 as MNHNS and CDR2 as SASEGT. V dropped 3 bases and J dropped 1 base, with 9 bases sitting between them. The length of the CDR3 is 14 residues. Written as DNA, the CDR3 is TGTGCCAGCAGTGATTACAGGAGGAACACTGAAGCTTTCTTT. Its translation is CASSDYRRNTEAFF.

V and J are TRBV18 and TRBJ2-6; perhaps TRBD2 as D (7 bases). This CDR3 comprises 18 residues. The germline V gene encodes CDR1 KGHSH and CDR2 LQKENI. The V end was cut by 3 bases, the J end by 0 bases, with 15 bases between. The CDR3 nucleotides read TGTGCCAGCTCACCCCCGCGGGGGCGGCGCTCTGGGGCCAACGTCCTGACTTTC. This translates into CASSPPRGRRSGANVLTF. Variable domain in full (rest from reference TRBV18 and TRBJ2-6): NAGVMQNPRHLVRRRGQEARLRCSPMKGHSHVYWYRQLPEEGLKFMVYLQKENIIDESGMPKERFSAEFPKEGPSILRIQQVVRGDSAAYFCASSPPRGRRSGANVLTFGAGSRLTVL.